The next 5 T cell receptor beta chains were all read from a single sample in a study of blood T cell repertoires in COVID-19 (dated by TCRdb to 2020 to 2022). Receptor amplification or capture employed the immunoSEQ multiplex PCR assay. Sourced from immuneACCESS, this table was stored by TCRdb with only in-frame sequences that have V and J called. A share of the clones is absent; for the studies checked, an unresolved V gene accounts for under half, and the remainder has no known explanation. The sample includes about 81,000 clones, with around 88% observed a single time. About 4.8% of the sample is taken by the ten largest. The sample was peripheral blood. The source of these receptors is a woman aged 80 or older with acute or convalescent COVID-19.

As regards this clone: The CDR3 does not end in the conserved phenylalanine or tryptophan, so this is likely a read error. The DNA is left out, because the CDR3 cannot be placed on it with certainty; the CDR3 is given as TCRdb lists it. This chain connects TRBV11-1 to TRBJ2-3; the table's D call TRBD2 went unverified against the DNA. The CDR3 length is 13 residues, termini included. CDR1 and CDR2 (germline): SGHAT, FQDESV (reference sequence). The CDR3 is CASSSPPALAGVI.

The chain couples TRBV7-2 to TRBJ2-5; 12 nucleotides match TRBD2. Trimming took 1 base from V and 5 from J; bases not matched to a gene: 5. CDR3 length equals 16 residues. Germline V gene lookup returns CDR1 SGHTA and CDR2 FQGNSA. CDR3 protein: CASSLVHLAGGETQYF. For the CDR3, the DNA is TGTGCCAGCAGCTTAGTCCATCTAGCGGGGGGGGAGACCCAGTACTTC.

Only a few counts were recorded for this clone. J is TRBJ1-5 and V is TRBV6-2 or TRBV6-3; the D is unclear. V dropped 6 bases and J dropped 4 bases, with 16 bases sitting between them. Germline CDR1 reads MNHEY; CDR2 reads SVGEGT. The CDR3 is 15 amino acids. In nucleotides, the CDR3 is TGTGCCAGCAGCTATGGCGACTTGGATAATCAGCCCCAGCATTTT. It codes for CASSYGDLDNQPQHF.

The V and J genes are TRBV5-6 and TRBJ2-5, with D possibly being TRBD1 (5 bases). CDR3 length: 15 amino acids. Germline V gene data show CDR1 as SGHDT and CDR2 as YYEEEE. Trimming left V 3 bases short and J 2 bases short, with 14 bases between. The CDR3: CASSSDATAQETQYF. The CDR3 bases are TGTGCCAGCAGCTCCGATGCGACAGCGCAAGAGACCCAGTACTTC.

This chain links TRBV5-4 with TRBJ2-7; 9 nucleotides agree with TRBD2. From germline, CDR1 is SGHNT and CDR2 YYREEE (reference sequence). V shed 0 bases, J shed 2 bases, and the junction held 3 bases outside the gene matches. The CDR3 is made up of 15 amino acids. Here the CDR3 DNA reads TGTGCCAGCAGCTTGGCTAGCGGGGTCGCCTACGAGCAGTACTTC. Protein product: CASSLASGVAYEQYF.